This TCR beta chain comes out of a study of persistence of HIV-infected CD4 T cells (dated by TCRdb to 2020 to 2022). Describing the broader study: The study isolated CMV- and HIV-1 Gag-responding CD4+ T cells from ART-treated individuals to examine antigen-driven clonal expansion of HIV-1-infected cells. Peripheral blood samples of up to about 180 mL were obtained at multiple time points, with the exception of two participants, for whom leukapheresis was performed at a single time point. The median time participants had been on suppressive ART was 7 to 9 years. The clonality of all cells in each sorted population was assessed by TCRbeta sequencing, whereas the clonality of infected cells was assessed by proviral sequencing. In the cross-participant TCR cluster analysis, 8 participants were included for CMV and more than five participants were included for Gag. What the research found in general, with its limitations: A correlation was observed between TCR oligoclonality and proviral oligoclonality within the same sorted populations. Few individuals were included in the study, and only a limited range of antigens was tested. Significantly lower TCRbeta richness was observed in CMV- and Gag-responding cells than in anti-CD3/anti-CD28-responding cells, and higher oligoclonality was observed in CMV-responding cells than in CD3/CD28-stimulated and Gag-responding cells. Enrichment of degenerate expanded CDR3beta sequences was found in antigen-responding cells, suggesting convergent selection of CD4+ responses to CMV and Gag. Bulk TCR analyses could not be restricted to the rare CMV-responding cells that actually carried HIV-1 proviruses.

The immunoSEQ hsTCRB assay version 4, run in survey mode, was used to sequence TCRbeta repertoires from genomic DNA. For TCRbeta sequencing, genomic DNA was diluted to about 9.1 ng/uL, and up to 1 ug was used per sample. In the paper's pipeline: ImmunoSeq Analyzer 3.0 was used for analysis of TCRbeta data, and diversity was computed on productive nucleotide rearrangements. Lower-bound TCR diversity was estimated with the improved Chao index, and clonality with the Gini coefficient using the Immunarch R package. Nucleotide rearrangements that differed but encoded the same CDR3beta amino acid sequence were counted as separate clonotypes. Differential abundance analysis identified TCRbeta sequences significantly enriched in antigen-responding cells relative to anti-CD3/anti-CD28-activated cells. GLIPH2 clustered TCRs by predicted peptide-MHC specificity, both within individual participants and across merged participant data sets. TCRdb retrieved this table from immuneACCESS and kept in-frame rearrangements only. Not all clones are present; in checked studies, unresolved V genes account for under half, and no reason is known for the remainder. V and J calls and clone size are copied from that table; D and trimming were computed from the DNA. Within this sample are just over 35,000 clones, with over 75% of them counted one time only. The ten largest clones capture 5% to 7% of the sample.

In light of the paper, this sample's treatment or condition label describes: suppressive antiretroviral therapy. A pool of overlapping HIV-1 Gag 15-mer peptides, at around 1 ug per peptide per mL, was used to stimulate the cells. Nonresponding CD40L-negative CD69-negative CD45RO-high memory CD4+ T cells were sorted as memory populations depleted of antigen-responding cells. Participants were HIV-1-infected adults who started suppressive ART during chronic infection. Plasma HIV-1 RNA had been undetectable (below 50 copies/mL) in participants for at least 4 years. To be included, a participant needed positive CMV serology and a CD4+ T cell count above 400 cells/uL. Before stimulation, PBMCs were isolated using density centrifugation and depleted of CD8+ T cells. Stimulation of CD8-depleted PBMCs was carried out for approximately 17 hours with anti-CD28/CD49d costimulation, CD40-blocking antibody and enfuvirtide, to prevent new infections. Cell sorting was done on a Beckman Coulter MoFlo Legacy or XDP sorter, and dead cells were excluded with propidium iodide. The QIAamp DNA Mini Kit was used for genomic DNA extraction from samples above one million cells, and the Quick-DNA Microprep Kit was used otherwise.

In the germline V gene, CDR1 corresponds to SGDLS and CDR2 to YYNGEE. V is shortened by 4 bases, J by 5 bases, and the region joining them spans 15 bases. Taken from cysteine to phenylalanine, the CDR3 has 15 residues. Kept here is only the CDR3 DNA, which spans 45 bases and is read in frame from base 1. On this clone itself: The specificity of this receptor is unknown. The record has no base qualities; no much larger clone is one base away.

This receptor was obtained from an adult with HIV. The donor label of this sample is uncertain. The V gene is TRBV9 and the J gene is TRBJ1-4; the D gene remains uncertain. The sample was cultured CD4+ T cells from PBMCs, taken from a patient who received antiretroviral therapy. What the cell subset or site label conveys for this sample: CD40L-CD69- CD45RO-high memory CD4 T cells not responding to Gag peptides. In nucleotides, the sequence is TGTGCCAGCAGCCCCACTTGGGATACGAATGAAAAACTGTTTTTT. It encodes CASSPTWDTNEKLFF.